These 18 T cell receptor beta chains were sequenced from one sample in a study of blood T cell repertoires in COVID-19. Assay: immunoSEQ multiplex PCR; the TCRdb copy retains only in-frame clones and omits some. Found here are 150,000 to 200,000 clones, roughly 84% of them singletons; the top ten hold more than 8%. The sequencing sample was made of peripheral blood. The source of these receptors is an elderly woman with acute or convalescent COVID-19.

The gene calls are TRBV5-1 and TRBJ1-2; D is ambiguous. CDR3 length equals 12 residues. V was clipped by 0 bases and J by 6 bases, with 6 bases between them. Germline V CDR1 and CDR2: SGHRS, YFSETQ. DNA for the CDR3: TGCGCCAGCAGCTTGGGCGGCGATGGCTACACCTTC. Translated, it gives CASSLGGDGYTF. The whole variable domain, remainder taken from reference TRBV5-1 and TRBJ1-2, is KAGVTQTPRYLIKTRGQQVTLSCSPISGHRSVSWYQQTPGQGLQFLFEYFSETQRNKGNFPGRFSGRQFSNSRSEMNVSTLELGDSALYLCASSLGGDGYTFGSGTRLTVV.

This chain connects TRBV7-9 to TRBJ1-1; 7 bases map to TRBD1. Germline V CDR1 and CDR2: SEHNR, FQNEAQ (reference sequence). V gave up 5 bases and J gave up 1 base; unmatched junction bases: 13. CDR3 size: 17 residues. The CDR3 region has the DNA TGTGCCAGCAGCCGAGGTCTTCTACAGGGGTCGAACACTGAAGCTTTCTTT. It codes for CASSRGLLQGSNTEAFF.

This sequence joins TRBV7-7 and TRBJ2-1; 8 bases map to TRBD2. The CDR3 totals 14 residues. The V and J ends lost 1 base and 6 bases, in that order; junction bases with no gene match: 2. CDR1 and CDR2 (germline): SSHAT, FNYEAQ (reference sequence). The CDR3 nucleotides read TGTGCCAGCAGCTTAGGGCTAGCGGGCAATGAGCAGTTCTTC. Encoded protein: CASSLGLAGNEQFF.

V and J are TRBV28 and TRBJ1-1; possible D gene TRBD1, 5 bases. This CDR3 spans 13 amino acids. Trimming pared 7 bases from V and 1 base from J, leaving 10 bases between. Germline-derived CDR1 and CDR2 are MDHEN and SYDVKM. CDR3 DNA sequence: TGTGCCAGCAAGGGGCACCCGAACACTGAAGCTTTCTTT. This codes for CASKGHPNTEAFF.

The chain recombines TRBV27 with TRBJ1-5, with a weak D call TRBD1 (5 bases). Per the germline V gene, CDR1 is MNHEY and CDR2 is SMNVEV (reference sequence). This CDR3 region has 13 residues. Deletions cut 5 bases from V and 3 bases from J, with 8 bases between. The CDR3 loop is CASSAGFNQPQHF. In DNA form, the CDR3 reads TGTGCCAGCAGTGCAGGGTTCAATCAGCCCCAGCATTTT.

V usage is TRBV21-1 and J usage is TRBJ1-5. TRBV21-1 is a pseudogene locus. The CDR3 runs 20 residues. CDR3 bases: TGTGCCAGCAGCAAAGGAAATTTTAAGTCGCCGGGATATAGCAATCAGCCCCAGCATTTT. Translation gives CASSKGNFKSPGYSNQPQHF.

This chain connects TRBV12-3 or TRBV12-4 to TRBJ1-1; 7 bases match TRBD1. The V gene end was trimmed by 6 bases and the J gene end by 8 bases; junction bases not matched to a gene: 6. The CDR3 spans 12 residues. CDR3 sequence reads: CASSNRGIEAFF. CDR3 bases: TGTGCCAGCAGCAACAGGGGAATAGAAGCTTTCTTT.

This rearrangement joins TRBV6-6 to TRBJ1-2; 11 bases map to TRBD1. Trimming removed 5 bases from V and 4 bases from J; junction bases left unmatched: 6. The germline V gene encodes CDR1 MNHNY and CDR2 SVGAGI (reference sequence). There are 15 residues in the CDR3. The CDR3 sequence: CASSPRTGGVYGYTF. CDR3 sequence (DNA): TGTGCCAGCAGTCCCCGGACAGGGGGCGTCTATGGCTACACCTTC.

The chain has TRBV15 and TRBJ2-2; 12 bases line up with TRBD1. V was pared by 3 bases and J by 4 bases, with 3 bases of the junction left unmatched. This CDR3 comprises 16 residues. Germline CDR1 LNHNV, CDR2 YYDKDF (reference sequence). In DNA form, the CDR3 reads TGTGCCACCAGCAGGGGGACAGGGGGCTTCACCGGGGAGCTGTTTTTT. Protein product: CATSRGTGGFTGELFF.

The CDR3 is CASSSVRGYNEQFF. CDR3 nucleotides: TGTGCCAGCAGTAGTGTAAGGGGCTACAATGAGCAGTTCTTC. This chain uses TRBV28 with TRBJ2-1, with a tentative D call TRBD1 (5 bases). V was trimmed by 5 bases and J by 3 bases, leaving 11 bases between them. The CDR3 is 14 amino acids. Germline V gene sequence: CDR1 MDHEN, CDR2 SYDVKM.

This clone is a singleton in its sample. This sample includes further DNA sequences coding for the same CDR3. The chain combines TRBV7-2 with TRBJ1-2; D perhaps matches TRBD1 (6 bases). This CDR3 has 15 amino acids. V lost 7 bases, J lost 8 bases, and 23 bases lay in between. Per germline, CDR1 SGHTA and CDR2 FQGNSA. The CDR3 DNA is TGTGCCAGCACTCCCCCCGGACAGCGGGGCCGGGGCTACACCTTC. Protein product: CASTPPGQRGRGYTF.

DNA of the CDR3: TGTGCCACCAGTGATTCCCGACAGGGAGGCACAGATACGCAGTATTTT. Amino acid sequence: CATSDSRQGGTDTQYF. The V and J genes are TRBV24-1 and TRBJ2-3; TRBD1 aligns across 7 bases. The trim removed 2 bases at V and 1 base at J, leaving 5 bases unmatched. Per the germline V gene, CDR1 is KGHDR and CDR2 is SFDVKD. This CDR3 spans 16 amino acids.

The chain is built from TRBV10-3 and TRBJ2-4, with D possibly matching TRBD1 (5 bases). Per the germline V gene, CDR1 is ENHRY and CDR2 is SYGVKD. V lost 6 bases to trimming and J lost 7 bases, with 10 bases between them. The CDR3 loop spans 12 amino acids. The CDR3 nucleotides are TGTGCCATCAGGGGGCCCGAGAACATTCAGTACTTC. This sequence encodes CAIRGPENIQYF.

The chain combines TRBV30 with TRBJ1-2; 7 bases fit TRBD1. Germline assignment: CDR1 GTSNPN and CDR2 SVGIG (reference sequence). This CDR3 spans 15 amino acids. J gave up 1 base and V 2 bases, and 7 bases lay outside the gene matches. The CDR3 DNA sequence: TGTGCCTGGAGTCGGGGGACAGCTAATAACTATGGCTACACCTTC. It encodes CAWSRGTANNYGYTF.

The V gene is TRBV9, the J gene TRBJ2-7; 9 positions match TRBD2. Trimming at V came to 0 bases and at J to 1 base, leaving 2 bases not matched to a gene. CDR1 is SGDLS and CDR2 is YYNGEE in the germline V gene. CDR3 length equals 15 residues. CDR3 region: CASSVEGLASYEQYF. CDR3 nucleotide sequence: TGTGCCAGCAGCGTAGAGGGACTAGCTTCCTACGAGCAGTACTTC.

V and J are TRBV5-1 and TRBJ1-2, with TRBD1 identical over 9 bases. The V and J ends lost 0 bases and 6 bases, in that order; junction bases with no gene match: 3. The CDR3 loop spans 14 amino acids. Germline CDR1 is SGHRS and CDR2 is YFSETQ. The CDR3: CASSLEGTGNGYTF. The CDR3 region has the DNA TGCGCCAGCAGCTTGGAAGGGACAGGGAATGGCTACACCTTC. Variable domain in full (rest from reference TRBV5-1 and TRBJ1-2): KAGVTQTPRYLIKTRGQQVTLSCSPISGHRSVSWYQQTPGQGLQFLFEYFSETQRNKGNFPGRFSGRQFSNSRSEMNVSTLELGDSALYLCASSLEGTGNGYTFGSGTRLTVV.

The chain links TRBV18 to TRBJ1-6; 9 bases line up with TRBD1. This CDR3 is 15 amino acids long. The junction had 10 bases not matched to a gene; V was cut back by 6 bases and J by 10 bases. In germline, CDR1 is KGHSH, CDR2 LQKENI. This CDR3 reads CASSLRTGENSPLHF. The DNA for the CDR3 is TGTGCCAGCTCCCTTCGGACAGGGGAGAACTCACCCCTCCACTTT.

The chain is built from TRBV7-3 and TRBJ2-1; 8 bases map to TRBD2. The V and J ends lost 5 bases and 4 bases, in that order; junction bases with no gene match: 10. The CDR3 is 16 residues long. The germline V gene encodes CDR1 SGHTA and CDR2 FQGTGA. Here the CDR3 reads CASSPSAGAMYNEQFF. CDR3 in DNA: TGTGCCAGCAGCCCCTCAGCGGGAGCTATGTACAATGAGCAGTTCTTC. Full variable domain (missing parts from reference TRBV7-3 and TRBJ2-1): GAGVSQTPSNKVTEKGKYVELRCDPISGHTALYWYRQSLGQGPEFLIYFQGTGAADDSGLPNDRFFAVRPEGSVSTLKIQRTERGDSAVYLCASSPSAGAMYNEQFFGPGTRLTVL.